This T cell receptor (beta chain) is drawn from a study of T cell responses to AZD1222 COVID-19 vaccine. The study's findings and limits: Within unmutated variant regions lay the reported targets of nearly half of spike-specific TCRs.

The CDR3 runs to 14 residues. Germline values: CDR1 SGHTA, CDR2 FQGTGA. V shed 3 bases, J shed 5 bases, and the junction held 5 bases outside the gene matches. Concerning this clone itself: Its cognate antigen is unknown.

Produced via immunoSEQ multiplex PCR; TCRdb's table is partial and in-frame only. The sample shows approximately 97,000 clones, over 80% of them seen only once. This TCR was sampled from an adult in good health. The sample consisted of peripheral blood, taken on day 0 of AZD1222 vaccination. The rearrangement links TRBV7-3 to TRBJ1-2; 8 bases line up with TRBD1. The chain's CDR3 is CASSLDRVWYGYTF. The CDR3 region has the DNA TGTGCCAGCAGCTTGGACAGGGTTTGGTATGGCTACACCTTC. Complete variable domain (other parts from reference TRBV7-3 and TRBJ1-2): GAGVSQTPSNKVTEKGKYVELRCDPISGHTALYWYRQSLGQGPEFLIYFQGTGAADDSGLPNDRFFAVRPEGSVSTLKIQRTERGDSAVYLCASSLDRVWYGYTFGSGTRLTVV.